What follows are 32 T cell receptor beta chains derived from one specimen sequenced in a study of blood T cell repertoires in COVID-19. Assay: immunoSEQ multiplex PCR; the TCRdb copy retains only in-frame clones and omits some. Seen here are about 240,000 clones, 85% to 90% observed once, and the top ten hold 5.5% to 6.5%. Sequenced material: peripheral blood. Receptors originate from a man between 60 and 75 years old with acute or convalescent COVID-19.

The chain carries TRBV7-9 and TRBJ1-1; D not resolved. V was clipped by 1 base and J by 0 bases, with 6 bases between them. Germline CDR1 reads SEHNR; CDR2 reads FQNEAQ (reference sequence). The CDR3 runs 14 residues. The CDR3 spells CASSLDGMNTEAFF. The CDR3 coding sequence is TGTGCCAGCAGCTTAGACGGGATGAACACTGAAGCTTTCTTT.

V usage is TRBV5-6 and J usage is TRBJ1-5; tentatively, D is TRBD1 (6 bases). Per germline, CDR1 SGHDT and CDR2 YYEEEE. The V end was cut by 3 bases, the J end by 3 bases, with 13 bases between. The CDR3 has 15 amino acids. CDR3 sequence: CASSSGGGPNQPQHF. The CDR3 nucleotides are TGTGCCAGCAGCTCCGGGGGGGGCCCCAATCAGCCCCAGCATTTT.

The chain carries TRBV12-2 and TRBJ1-2; whether TRBD1, the table's D call, matches the DNA was not checked. TRBV12-2 is a pseudogene segment. The CDR3 extends over 15 amino acids. The CDR3 DNA reads as TGTGCAAGTCGCTTACCAAGGACAGACCTTTATGGCTACACCTTC. Residues: CASRLPRTDLYGYTF.

This chain connects TRBV7-9 to TRBJ1-3; D uncertain. V lost 7 bases and J 0 bases, leaving 7 bases between the germline ends. Germline V lookup: CDR1 SEHNR, CDR2 FQNEAQ (reference sequence). This CDR3 region has 13 residues. The DNA of the CDR3 is TGTGCCAGCACGGGCGGCTCTGGAAACACCATATATTTT. Protein: CASTGGSGNTIYF.

CDR3 residues: CASSTHRSLPRMNTEAFF. The CDR3 region has the DNA TGTGCCAGCAGTACCCACAGGTCTTTACCCAGGATGAACACTGAAGCTTTCTTT. The chain joins TRBV28 to TRBJ1-1; maybe TRBD1 (5 bases). V lost 5 bases and J 0 bases, leaving 22 bases between the germline ends. The CDR3 totals 18 residues. Germline V gives CDR1 MDHEN, CDR2 SYDVKM. The full variable domain, in which reference TRBV28 and TRBJ1-1 provide the parts outside the CDR3, is DVKVTQSSRYLVKRTGEKVFLECVQDMDHENMFWYRQDPGLGLRLIYFSYDVKMKEKGDIPEGYSVSREKKERFSLILESASTNQTSMYLCASSTHRSLPRMNTEAFFGQGTRLTVV.

V gene TRBV4-3 combines with J gene TRBJ2-7, with a tentative D call TRBD1 (6 bases). Trimming shortened V by 0 bases and J by 0 bases, and 12 bases separated the two germline ends. Germline CDR1 LGHNA, CDR2 YSLEER. The CDR3 runs to 16 residues. CDR3: CASSQDWRTVSYEQYF. The CDR3 nucleotides read TGCGCCAGCAGCCAAGATTGGAGGACAGTCTCCTACGAGCAGTACTTC.

This chain connects TRBV19 to TRBJ2-5; 7 bases agree with TRBD2. The germline gives CDR1 LNHDA, CDR2 SQIVND (reference sequence). V was pared by 4 bases and J by 7 bases, with 6 bases of the junction left unmatched. CDR3 size: 13 residues. CDR3 nucleotide sequence: TGTGCCAGTAGTACGGCCGGGGAGGGGACCCAGTACTTC. Translating it yields CASSTAGEGTQYF.

V usage is TRBV3-1 (or the pseudogene TRBV3-2) and J usage is TRBJ2-3; no clear D. CDR1 is LGHDT and CDR2 is YNNKEL in the germline V gene (reference sequence). V lost 1 base to trimming and J lost 0 bases, with 8 bases between them. The CDR3 spans 15 residues. CDR3 protein: CASSQGVTSTDTQYF. Written as DNA, the CDR3 is TGTGCCAGCAGCCAAGGCGTGACTAGCACAGATACGCAGTATTTT.

V and J are TRBV9 and TRBJ2-7, with a weak D call TRBD2 (6 bases). V was pared by 1 base and J by 6 bases, with 14 bases between. The CDR3 extends over 14 amino acids. Germline CDR1 is SGDLS and CDR2 is YYNGEE. The CDR3 region has the DNA TGTGCCAGCAGCGTATTTCCTAGCGCGAGCGAGCAGTACTTC. This sequence encodes CASSVFPSASEQYF.

V and J are TRBV13 and TRBJ2-5; 9 bases map to TRBD2. CDR1 is PRHDT, CDR2 FYEKMQ, per germline (reference sequence). CDR3 length equals 13 residues. Unmatched junction bases numbered 3, after V lost 3 bases and J lost 7 bases. CDR3 sequence (DNA): TGTGCCAGCAGCTTTAGCGGGAGAGGGACCCAGTACTTC. It encodes CASSFSGRGTQYF.

The rearrangement uses TRBV6-1 and TRBJ1-4, with TRBD1 as a possible D gene (5 bases). This CDR3 has 16 amino acids. V gave up 4 bases and J gave up 0 bases, with 12 bases separating them. Germline V gene lookup returns CDR1 MNHNS and CDR2 SASEGT. The CDR3 is CASSGHRSSTNEKLFF. The CDR3 coding sequence is TGTGCCAGCAGTGGACACAGGTCTTCAACTAATGAAAAACTGTTTTTT.

The rearrangement joins TRBV6-5 to TRBJ1-1; no clear D gene. V gave up 7 bases and J gave up 7 bases, with 13 bases separating them. Per germline, CDR1 MNHEY and CDR2 SVGAGI. The CDR3 length is 12 residues. The CDR3 sequence is CASMGLSNEAFF. The DNA of the CDR3 is TGTGCCAGCATGGGCCTTTCAAATGAAGCTTTCTTT.

The gene calls are TRBV7-3 and TRBJ1-2; D is undetermined. The germline V gene has CDR1 SGHTA and CDR2 FQGTGA. Trimming stripped 5 bases from V and 4 bases from J, with 14 bases between. CDR3 length: 14 residues. The DNA of the CDR3 is TGTGCCAGCAGCCAAACGGCGGGCATCTATGGCTACACCTTC. Translation: CASSQTAGIYGYTF.

The chain employs TRBV6-1 and TRBJ2-3, with TRBD1 identical over 7 bases. J lost 1 base, V lost 4 bases, and 11 bases had no gene match. This CDR3 has 17 residues. CDR1 is MNHNS, CDR2 SASEGT, per germline. The CDR3 DNA is TGTGCCAGCAGTGCCGACAGGGTATTCTTAGGCACAGATACGCAGTATTTT. Its protein product is CASSADRVFLGTDTQYF.

This clone came up many times. The chain combines TRBV5-4 with TRBJ1-4; D may be TRBD1 (6 bases). Germline V gene lookup returns CDR1 SGHNT and CDR2 YYREEE (reference sequence). V lost 3 bases, J lost 0 bases, and 12 bases lay in between. CDR3 length: 16 amino acids. The CDR3 reads CASSSQGPATNEKLFF. DNA of the CDR3: TGTGCCAGCAGCTCCCAGGGGCCCGCAACTAATGAAAAACTGTTTTTT.

The chain combines TRBV9 with TRBJ1-5; TRBD1 aligns across 10 bases. The CDR3 has 14 amino acids. The ends lost 3 bases at V and 7 bases at J; junction bases unmatched: 4. CDR1 and CDR2 (germline): SGDLS, YYNGEE. In DNA form, the CDR3 reads TGTGCCAGCAGCGGACAGGGGGCATTCCAGCCCCAGCATTTT. This sequence encodes CASSGQGAFQPQHF.

For this clone: This sample also contains other DNA sequences that code for the same CDR3. CDR3: CASSQGDSGNTIYF. The CDR3 DNA reads TGCGCCAGCAGCCAAGGGGACAGTGGAAACACCATATATTTT. The chain recombines TRBV4-3 with TRBJ1-3; 7 bases agree with TRBD1. Germline CDR1 reads LGHNA; CDR2 reads YSLEER. J lost 3 bases, V lost 1 base, and 0 bases had no gene match. The CDR3 length is 14 residues.

The V gene is TRBV7-8, the J gene TRBJ2-1, with 11 nucleotides matching TRBD2. CDR1 SGHVS and CDR2 FQNEAQ come from the germline V gene. V dropped 4 bases and J dropped 9; count of bases not matched to a gene: 5. This CDR3 has 14 residues. The CDR3, as DNA: TGTGCCAGCAGCTCCTCCGGGACTAGCGGTGAGCAGTTCTTC. Its translation is CASSSSGTSGEQFF.

The J gene is TRBJ2-7, the V gene TRBV5-3; TRBD1 aligns across 7 bases. TRBV5-3 carries the ORF label, with uncertain function. With 2 bases clipped from V and 3 bases from J, the junction kept 5 bases outside the gene matches. This CDR3 is built from 14 residues. CDR3 DNA sequence: TGTGCCAGAAGCTTAGACAGGGACGTCTACGAGCAGTACTTC. Its translation: CARSLDRDVYEQYF.

The V and J genes are TRBV18 and TRBJ2-5; TRBD1 agrees at 8 bases. V was clipped by 3 bases and J by 3 bases; unmatched bases: 0. Germline CDR1 and CDR2: KGHSH and LQKENI. This CDR3 spans 13 amino acids. CDR3 coding DNA: TGTGCCAGCTCACCGGGACAGGAAGAGACCCAGTACTTC. Translating it yields CASSPGQEETQYF.

The chain joins TRBV4-1 to TRBJ2-7; TRBD2 agrees at 7 bases. Trimming at V came to 0 bases and at J to 7 bases, leaving 12 bases not matched to a gene. Germline CDR1 is MGHRA and CDR2 is YSYEKL. This CDR3 has 16 residues. The CDR3 region is CASSQDVGEGRLEQYF. The CDR3 region has the DNA TGCGCCAGCAGCCAAGACGTGGGGGAGGGCCGCTTGGAGCAGTACTTC.

V usage is TRBV2 and J usage is TRBJ1-3; the D gene is possibly TRBD1 (5 bases). This CDR3 contains 12 residues. CDR1 and CDR2 (germline): SNHLY, FYNNEI. The germline V and J ends were trimmed by 7 bases and 4 bases, with 8 bases remaining between them. Written as DNA, the CDR3 is TGTGCCAGCAAACCAGGGGGAAACACCATATATTTT. It specifies CASKPGGNTIYF.

The V and J genes are TRBV3-1 (or the pseudogene TRBV3-2) and TRBJ2-7, with 12 bases that match TRBD2. V was pared by 1 base and J by 4 bases, with 5 bases of the junction left unmatched. The CDR3 is 16 amino acids. CDR1 and CDR2 from the germline V gene are LGHDT and YNNKEL (reference sequence). CDR3 nucleotide sequence: TGTGCCAGCAGCCAAGGACTAGCGGGAGTGGGGTACGAGCAGTACTTC. Its protein product is CASSQGLAGVGYEQYF.

The V and J genes are TRBV19 and TRBJ2-7; TRBD2 agrees at 10 bases. This CDR3 is 15 amino acids long. V shed 6 bases, J shed 5 bases, and the junction held 10 bases outside the gene matches. Germline V gene sequence: CDR1 LNHDA, CDR2 SQIVND (reference sequence). CDR3 amino acids: CASSVSGRASHEQYF. CDR3 in DNA: TGTGCCAGTAGCGTAAGCGGGAGGGCATCCCACGAGCAGTACTTC.

The chain carries TRBV7-2 and TRBJ2-3; D is unclear. Germline CDR1 SGHTA, CDR2 FQGNSA. Between the trimmed V and J ends, which lost 1 base and 1 base, there was a span of 6 bases. The CDR3 spans 14 residues. For the CDR3, the DNA is TGTGCCAGCAGCTTAGTACAGCGCACAGATACGCAGTATTTT. This gives the protein CASSLVQRTDTQYF.

This rearrangement joins TRBV5-1 to TRBJ1-2; weak D call: TRBD1 (6 bases). The length of the CDR3 is 16 residues. Germline V lookup: CDR1 SGHRS, CDR2 YFSETQ. The V end was cut by 7 bases, the J end by 0 bases, with 19 bases between. The CDR3 loop reads CASRTETIPPNYGYTF. The CDR3 nucleotides are TGCGCCAGCCGGACAGAAACAATTCCCCCTAACTATGGCTACACCTTC. Supplemented by reference TRBV5-1 and TRBJ1-2, the full variable domain reads KAGVTQTPRYLIKTRGQQVTLSCSPISGHRSVSWYQQTPGQGLQFLFEYFSETQRNKGNFPGRFSGRQFSNSRSEMNVSTLELGDSALYLCASRTETIPPNYGYTFGSGTRLTVV.

This clone was detected a few times. V gene TRBV13 combines with J gene TRBJ2-7, with D unclear. The germline CDR1 and CDR2 sequences are PRHDT and FYEKMQ (reference sequence). The V gene lost 5 bases and the J gene lost 5 bases, with 22 bases spanning the gap. The CDR3 runs to 16 residues. CDR3 amino acids: CASSHTSPRSFDEQYF. CDR3 nucleotides: TGTGCCAGCAGCCACACCTCCCCTAGGTCTTTTGACGAGCAGTACTTC.

The chain recombines TRBV11-3 with TRBJ2-1; tentative D call: TRBD1 (5 bases). The length of the CDR3 is 13 residues. V was trimmed by 5 bases and J by 7 bases, leaving 12 bases between them. Germline loops: CDR1 SGHNT, CDR2 YENEEA. The CDR3 DNA is TGTGCCAGCAGCCACTTCAGGGAAAATGAGCAGTTCTTC. This encodes CASSHFRENEQFF.

This clone was detected once. The chain uses TRBV30 and TRBJ1-1, with D hard to call. CDR3 length equals 12 residues. The germline CDR1 and CDR2 sequences are GTSNPN and SVGIG (reference sequence). Trimming cost V 3 bases and J 5 bases, with 10 bases left between them. CDR3 protein: CAWRLEETEAFF. The CDR3 DNA reads as TGTGCCTGGAGACTAGAAGAGACTGAAGCTTTCTTT.

The chain joins TRBV24-1 to TRBJ2-5; 10 bases are a match to TRBD1. This CDR3 contains 15 residues. Germline CDR1 is KGHDR and CDR2 is SFDVKD. V was clipped by 3 bases and J by 5 bases; unmatched bases: 5. CDR3 nucleotide sequence: TGTGCCACCAGTGATCCCGGGACAGGGGAGGAGACCCAGTACTTC. Amino acids: CATSDPGTGEETQYF.

V and J are TRBV19 and TRBJ2-3; tentatively, D is TRBD1 (6 bases). Germline V gene data show CDR1 as LNHDA and CDR2 as SQIVND (reference sequence). CDR3 size: 15 residues. Trimming took off 1 base at V and 0 bases at J, with 8 bases between the two ends. The DNA of the CDR3 is TGTGCCAGTAGTATAGTGGGGGCGAGCACAGATACGCAGTATTTT. It codes for CASSIVGASTDTQYF. The full variable domain, with the rest looked up from reference TRBV19 and TRBJ2-3, is DGGITQSPKYLFRKEGQNVTLSCEQNLNHDAMYWYRQDPGQGLRLIYYSQIVNDFQKGDIAEGYSVSREKKESFPLTVTSAQKNPTAFYLCASSIVGASTDTQYFGPGTRLTVL.

The chain recombines TRBV5-5 with TRBJ1-5; D possibly corresponds to TRBD1 (6 bases). The CDR3 sequence is 14 residues long. Trimming took 5 bases from V and 7 from J, leaving 16 bases between them. The V gene's germline CDR1 is SGHKS and CDR2 YYEKEE (reference sequence). DNA for the CDR3: TGTGCCAGCAGTTTTGGTCAGGGGAGACAGCCCCAGCATTTT. It specifies CASSFGQGRQPQHF. The full variable domain, rest sourced from reference TRBV5-5 and TRBJ1-5, is DAGVTQSPTHLIKTRGQQVTLRCSPISGHKSVSWYQQVLGQGPQFIFQYYEKEERGRGNFPDRFSARQFPNYSSELNVNALLLGDSALYLCASSFGQGRQPQHFGDGTRLSIL.